The 30 T cell receptor beta chains listed next were all sequenced from one sample in a study of beta chain features in type 1 diabetes. These receptors' targets are unknown. General study results and limits: Shortening of TCRB CDR3s, moderate but significant, appeared in all four CD4+ subsets of Type 1 diabetes patients.

The sequenced template was cDNA made from the entire isolated RNA. Produced via immunoSEQ multiplex PCR; TCRdb's table is partial and in-frame only. Found here are around 170,000 clones, approximately 9.1% of them singletons; the top ten hold under 0.85%. Material for sequencing was central memory CD4+ T cells from blood. These receptors originate from a woman in her 30s with type 1 diabetes.

This rearrangement joins TRBV29-1 to TRBJ1-1; 9 bases are shared with TRBD1. Germline-derived CDR1 and CDR2 are SQVTM and ANQGSEA. The CDR3 loop spans 18 amino acids. The junction had 18 bases not matched to a gene; V was cut back by 6 bases and J by 1 base. CDR3 in amino acids: CSVTVYRGRREKNTEAFF. CDR3 nucleotide sequence: TGCAGCGTGACAGTTTACAGGGGGCGCCGTGAGAAGAACACTGAAGCTTTCTTT.

The table lists this clone with a few counts. V and J are TRBV29-1 and TRBJ2-7; 9 bases match TRBD2. This CDR3 contains 14 residues. The ends lost 5 bases at V and 1 base at J; junction bases unmatched: 6. CDR1 and CDR2 (germline): SQVTM, ANQGSEA. CDR3 in DNA: TGCAGCGTTTCGGCGGGAGGGAGGTCCTACGAGCAGTACTTC. It is translated as CSVSAGGRSYEQYF.

On this clone itself: Other DNA sequences of this sample code for an identical CDR3. The chain carries TRBV2 and TRBJ1-1; TRBD1 might be the D (6 bases). This CDR3 is built from 13 residues. Trimming removed 6 bases at V and 2 bases at J, with 10 bases between. The germline V gene encodes CDR1 SNHLY and CDR2 FYNNEI. The CDR3 DNA reads TGTGCCAGCAGCCGACAGGTTAACACTGAAGCTTTCTTT. Translation: CASSRQVNTEAFF.

This clone was detected a few times. The chain employs TRBV7-2 and TRBJ2-5; 10 bases are shared with TRBD2. Germline CDR1 is SGHTA and CDR2 is FQGNSA. J gave up 14 bases and V 5 bases, and 11 bases lay outside the gene matches. The CDR3 loop spans 13 amino acids. CDR3 region: CASSPVRSGRDYF. The CDR3 region has the DNA TGTGCCAGCAGCCCCGTTCGGAGCGGGAGGGACTACTTC.

The sample holds many counts of this clone. V and J are TRBV18 and TRBJ2-7; 8 nucleotides agree with TRBD1. Germline assignment: CDR1 KGHSH and CDR2 LQKENI. This CDR3 has 14 residues. The V and J ends lost 9 bases and 3 bases, in that order; junction bases with no gene match: 10. Here the CDR3 reads CASRSGQEIYEQYF. The CDR3 DNA is TGTGCCAGTCGTTCGGGACAGGAAATCTACGAGCAGTACTTC.

V gene TRBV18 combines with J gene TRBJ2-7, with D possibly matching TRBD2 (6 bases). V lost 5 bases, J lost 2 bases, and 19 bases lay in between. The CDR3 consists of 16 residues. Germline V lookup: CDR1 KGHSH, CDR2 LQKENI. Here the CDR3 DNA reads TGTGCCAGCTCAACGGGGTCGGCGGGGTTTACCTACGAGCAGTACTTC. Protein product: CASSTGSAGFTYEQYF.

This sequence joins TRBV15 and TRBJ2-7, with D possibly matching TRBD1 (6 bases). Germline lookup yields CDR1 LNHNV and CDR2 YYDKDF (reference sequence). This CDR3 is built from 14 residues. V was cut by 5 bases and J by 6 bases, with 17 bases left in between. The CDR3 is CATSQGGSLPEQYF. The CDR3 DNA sequence: TGTGCCACCAGCCAAGGGGGTTCTTTACCCGAGCAGTACTTC. Filled out from reference TRBV15 and TRBJ2-7, the complete variable domain reads DAMVIQNPRYQVTQFGKPVTLSCSQTLNHNVMYWYQQKSSQAPKLLFHYYDKDFNNEADTPDNFQSRRPNTSFCFLDIRSPGLGDTAMYLCATSQGGSLPEQYFGPGTRLTVT.

This clone turned up a few times. The chain links TRBV7-9 to TRBJ2-1; TRBD2 matches at 7 bases. The CDR3 contains 12 residues. Trimming took 2 bases from V and 9 from J; bases not matched to a gene: 1. Per the germline V gene, CDR1 is SEHNR and CDR2 is FQNEAQ (reference sequence). CDR3 residues: CASSLSGGEQFF. The CDR3 DNA reads TGTGCCAGCAGCTTATCGGGAGGTGAGCAGTTCTTC.

This clone came up a few times. The gene calls are TRBV27 and TRBJ2-7; D is ambiguous. V shed 5 bases and J shed 2 bases, with 10 bases lying between them. The CDR3 length is 13 residues. The germline V gene encodes CDR1 MNHEY and CDR2 SMNVEV (reference sequence). The CDR3 DNA follows: TGTGCCAGCAGTACTACTGCCCCCTACGAGCAGTACTTC. Its protein product is CASSTTAPYEQYF.

This clone was seen a handful of times. This chain links TRBV19 with TRBJ2-7, with 14 positions matching TRBD2. V was clipped by 4 bases and J by 1 base; unmatched bases: 3. This CDR3 spans 16 amino acids. Looked up from germline, CDR1 is LNHDA and CDR2 is SQIVND (reference sequence). CDR3 loop: CASSRTSGRTSYEQYF. DNA for the CDR3: TGTGCCAGTAGTAGGACTAGCGGGAGGACTTCCTACGAGCAGTACTTC.

This chain connects TRBV7-2 to TRBJ1-4, with a tentative D call TRBD1 (6 bases). Germline CDR1 SGHTA, CDR2 FQGNSA. The CDR3 runs 14 residues. Trimming removed 4 bases from V and 8 bases from J, with 14 bases in between. In DNA, the CDR3 is TGTGCCAGCAGCTCTATGGGCAGGGGAGAAAAACTGTTTTTT. Translating it yields CASSSMGRGEKLFF.

The J gene is TRBJ2-7, the V gene TRBV7-2, with 8 bases fitting TRBD2. CDR3 size: 17 residues. The trim removed 0 bases at V and 1 base at J, leaving 8 bases unmatched. Per germline, CDR1 SGHTA and CDR2 FQGNSA. CDR3 sequence reads: CASSLASVAGSSYEQYF. The CDR3 DNA is TGTGCCAGCAGCTTAGCTTCGGTAGCGGGATCGTCCTACGAGCAGTACTTC.

Only a few counts were recorded for this clone. The rearrangement joins TRBV7-3 to TRBJ1-1; D gene unclear. V lost 2 bases and J 1 base, leaving 5 bases between the germline ends. Germline-derived CDR1 and CDR2 are SGHTA and FQGTGA. CDR3 length equals 13 residues. As DNA, the CDR3 is TGTGCCAGCAGCTTATCAGGGAACACTGAAGCTTTCTTT. It codes for CASSLSGNTEAFF.

Only a few counts were recorded for this clone. The V call is TRBV14, the J call TRBJ1-1; TRBD1 is a possible D gene (5 bases). The germline gives CDR1 SGHDN, CDR2 FVKESK. This CDR3 region has 15 residues. V lost 3 bases, J lost 4 bases, and 15 bases lay in between. The DNA of the CDR3 is TGTGCCAGCAGCCACCGACAGTCAGTGAGCACTGAAGCTTTCTTT. Translation: CASSHRQSVSTEAFF. The full variable domain, completed using reference TRBV14 and TRBJ1-1, is EAGVTQFPSHSVIEKGQTVTLRCDPISGHDNLYWYRRVMGKEIKFLLHFVKESKQDESGMPNNRFLAERTGGTYSTLKVQPAELEDSGVYFCASSHRQSVSTEAFFGQGTRLTVV.

The chain has TRBV27 and TRBJ2-7; 7 nucleotides agree with TRBD1. This CDR3 has 14 residues. In germline, CDR1 is MNHEY, CDR2 SMNVEV (reference sequence). V lost 3 bases, J lost 3 bases, and 5 bases stayed unmatched. CDR3 sequence reads: CASSFLGTDYEQYF. The CDR3 bases are TGTGCCAGCAGTTTTCTCGGGACAGACTACGAGCAGTACTTC.

The chain is built from TRBV5-6 and TRBJ2-5, with TRBD2 matching over 7 bases. This CDR3 contains 13 residues. Germline trimming cut 3 bases from V and 4 bases from J; bases unmatched to any gene: 3. Germline V gene data show CDR1 as SGHDT and CDR2 as YYEEEE. In nucleotides, the CDR3 is TGTGCCAGCAGCTCACTAGCGAGAGAGACCCAGTACTTC. Protein sequence: CASSSLARETQYF.

This clone was counted between two and nine times. This chain joins TRBV6-5 and TRBJ2-3; no firm D call. The germline V gene has CDR1 MNHEY and CDR2 SVGAGI. Trimming removed 6 bases from V and 3 bases from J, with 13 bases in between. This CDR3 spans 14 amino acids. CDR3 coding DNA: TGTGCCAGCAGGTCCGGAGCTTCAACAGATACGCAGTATTTT. Protein: CASRSGASTDTQYF.

In its sample, this clone was seen a few times. The V gene is TRBV10-3, the J gene TRBJ1-1, with 7 bases fitting TRBD1. V gave up 1 base and J gave up 5 bases; unmatched junction bases: 4. This CDR3 comprises 14 residues. Germline CDR1 reads ENHRY; CDR2 reads SYGVKD. CDR3 amino acids: CAISEYKGATEAFF. DNA of the CDR3: TGTGCCATCAGTGAGTATAAGGGGGCGACTGAAGCTTTCTTT.

V gene TRBV10-3 combines with J gene TRBJ2-7, with D tentatively TRBD1 (6 bases). The V end was cut by 7 bases, the J end by 1 base, with 11 bases between. CDR3 size: 13 residues. Germline V gene sequence: CDR1 ENHRY, CDR2 SYGVKD. CDR3 amino acids: CAINGQISYEQYF. Here the CDR3 DNA reads TGTGCCATCAATGGACAGATATCCTACGAGCAGTACTTC.

The rearrangement links TRBV28 to TRBJ2-1, with 8 bases identical to TRBD2. The CDR3 contains 17 residues. Germline lookup yields CDR1 MDHEN and CDR2 SYDVKM. The ends lost 4 bases at V and 3 bases at J; junction bases unmatched: 11. The CDR3 region has the DNA TGTGCCAGCAGTTCCCCGGGGGGGGCGGGCCACTACAATGAGCAGTTCTTC. Its protein product is CASSSPGGAGHYNEQFF.

V and J are TRBV19 and TRBJ1-5; D is undetermined. The CDR3 has 14 residues. V shed 4 bases and J shed 7 bases, with 14 bases lying between them. From germline, CDR1 is LNHDA and CDR2 SQIVND (reference sequence). For the CDR3, the DNA is TGTGCCAGTAGTACAACGGGAGTAGGGCAGCCCCAGCATTTT. Translation: CASSTTGVGQPQHF.

This chain links TRBV29-1 with TRBJ1-1, with D possibly TRBD1 on 5 matching bases. The CDR3 runs to 10 residues. CDR1 and CDR2 (germline): SQVTM, ANQGSEA. V was clipped by 7 bases and J by 7 bases, with 10 bases between them. The CDR3 DNA reads TGCAGCGCCGGGGGGGATGAAGCTTTCTTT. Residues: CSAGGDEAFF.

By share of the sample, this clone is medium-sized. This chain connects TRBV10-3 to TRBJ2-7, with D perhaps matching TRBD2 (5 bases). Looked up from germline, CDR1 is ENHRY and CDR2 is SYGVKD. There are 12 residues in the CDR3. V lost 6 bases, J lost 2 bases, and 8 bases lay in between. The CDR3 DNA sequence: TGTGCCATCAGGACCGGGGCCTACGAGCAGTACTTC. Translating gives CAIRTGAYEQYF.

The rearrangement uses TRBV10-3 and TRBJ2-7, with D perhaps TRBD2 (6 bases). Germline V gene lookup returns CDR1 ENHRY and CDR2 SYGVKD. V dropped 8 bases and J dropped 3 bases, with 11 bases sitting between them. This CDR3 region has 12 residues. In nucleotides, the CDR3 is TGTGCCATCTCCCGGACTAACTACGAGCAGTACTTC. Its translation is CAISRTNYEQYF.

This clone has just a few counts. This rearrangement joins TRBV23-1 to TRBJ1-2; possible D gene TRBD1, 6 bases. TRBV23-1 is sorted into the ORF group, with uncertain function. The CDR3 length is 17 residues. Between the trimmed V and J ends, which lost 0 bases and 0 bases, there was a span of 14 bases. CDR3 nucleotide sequence: TGCGCCAGCAGTCAATCGTTGTCAGGGGACGCTAACTATGGCTACACCTTC. It codes for CASSQSLSGDANYGYTF.

The chain combines TRBV4-2 with TRBJ2-7; 9 bases match TRBD1. Losses at the gene ends were 0 bases for V and 5 bases for J; bases not matched to a gene: 2. Looked up from germline, CDR1 is LGHNA and CDR2 is YNFKEQ. The CDR3 covers 14 residues. The CDR3 is CASSQDWDRDEQYF. In nucleotides, the CDR3 is TGTGCCAGCAGCCAAGATTGGGACAGGGACGAGCAGTACTTC.

The rearrangement uses TRBV11-3 and TRBJ2-1; D gene unclear. The V end was cut by 8 bases, the J end by 1 base, with 18 bases between. The CDR3 length is 16 residues. Germline lookup yields CDR1 SGHNT and CDR2 YENEEA. CDR3 residues: CASVAPYWVSYNEQFF. The CDR3 DNA is TGTGCCAGCGTAGCACCGTACTGGGTGTCCTACAATGAGCAGTTCTTC.

This clone has a handful of counts. CDR3 bases: TGTGCCAGCAGCCCAGCGGGGACAGGCAAGTTGGGGCAGTACTTC. Encoded protein: CASSPAGTGKLGQYF. The chain uses TRBV7-9 and TRBJ2-7; D is perhaps TRBD1 (8 bases). Per germline, CDR1 SEHNR and CDR2 FQNEAQ (reference sequence). The CDR3 runs to 15 residues. V was shortened by 5 bases and J by 9 bases, with 23 bases between the two germline ends.

The chain has TRBV27 and TRBJ1-5; D uncertain. Looked up from germline, CDR1 is MNHEY and CDR2 is SMNVEV (reference sequence). The CDR3 spans 13 residues. Trimming stripped 5 bases from V and 5 bases from J, with 10 bases between. In nucleotides, the CDR3 is TGTGCCAGCAGTCTCGGGTTCCATCAGCCCCAGCATTTT. It specifies CASSLGFHQPQHF.

This clone was recorded a few times. CDR3 region: CASSQGEGEWETQYF. CDR3 bases: TGTGCCAGCAGCCAAGGGGAGGGGGAGTGGGAGACCCAGTACTTC. This chain joins TRBV4-2 and TRBJ2-5, with TRBD2 as a possible D gene (7 bases). Germline CDR1 is LGHNA and CDR2 is YNFKEQ. Between the trimmed V and J ends, which lost 1 base and 5 bases, there was a span of 14 bases. This CDR3 is built from 15 residues.